The next 20 T cell receptor beta chains were all read from a single sample in a study of T cells after yellow fever vaccination. MiXCR, run by TCRdb on the 5' RACE reads, gives a single entry per CDR3 protein. The sample has over 110,000 distinct CDR3 sequences, more than 6% seen once; the top ten hold roughly 0.77%. The sample was CD4+ T cells sorted from PBMCs, taken 5 days after the yellow fever booster vaccination. Source of these receptors: a man aged 30-40 years who received the YFV17D yellow fever vaccine.

This clonotype was seen at least ten times. The gene calls are TRBV11-2 and TRBJ1-1; D unresolved. In germline, CDR1 is SGHAT, CDR2 FQNNGV. The CDR3 consists of 13 residues. V lost 0 bases and J 4 bases, leaving 6 bases between the germline ends. The CDR3 nucleotides read TGTGCCAGCAGCTTAGATCTTGTCACTGAAGCTTTCTTT. This codes for CASSLDLVTEAFF.

Remarks on this clonotype: Possible read error: a much larger clone is one base away. The rearrangement joins TRBV9 to TRBJ1-1, with D possibly matching TRBD1 (6 bases). Germline assignment: CDR1 SGDLS and CDR2 YYNGEE. V was clipped by 4 bases and J by 1 base, with 11 bases between them. This CDR3 is built from 14 residues. The chain's CDR3 is CASSPRTANTEAFF. The CDR3 coding sequence is TGTGCCAGCAGCCCGCGGACAGCGAACACTGAAGCTTTCTTT.

The chain has TRBV20-1 and TRBJ1-5; possibly TRBD1 for D (5 bases). V was shortened by 5 bases and J by 4 bases, with 9 bases between the two germline ends. The CDR3 spans 12 residues. Germline CDR1 DFQATT, CDR2 SNEGSKA (reference sequence). The chain's CDR3 is CSAGTWNQPQHF. As DNA, the CDR3 is TGCAGTGCTGGGACGTGGAATCAGCCCCAGCATTTT.

In this sample, this clonotype turned up a few times. This chain uses TRBV12-3 or TRBV12-4 with TRBJ2-2; D is unresolved. The CDR3 length is 12 residues. The V end was cut by 3 bases, the J end by 8 bases, with 7 bases between. The CDR3, as DNA: TGTGCCAGCAGTTTTCAAGGGGGGGAGCTGTTTTTT. Protein: CASSFQGGELFF.

As concerns this clonotype: A read error may be the cause here, since a much bigger clone is one base away. This chain links TRBV20-1 with TRBJ2-7; 10 nucleotides line up with TRBD1. Germline CDR1 DFQATT, CDR2 SNEGSKA (reference sequence). The CDR3 loop spans 17 amino acids. The CDR3 DNA follows: TGCTGTGCTAAGGCTTTTCCGGGACAGGGGTTCTCCTACGAGCAGTACTTC. Protein: CCAKAFPGQGFSYEQYF.

In this sample, this clonotype turned up many times. The J gene is TRBJ2-1, the V gene TRBV6-5; 11 nucleotides agree with TRBD1. V gave up 6 bases and J gave up 6 bases; unmatched junction bases: 7. Per germline, CDR1 MNHEY and CDR2 SVGAGI. The CDR3 spans 15 residues. The CDR3: CASRLGQGAPNEQFF. As DNA, the CDR3 is TGTGCCAGCAGACTTGGACAGGGGGCCCCCAATGAGCAGTTCTTC.

The V and J genes are TRBV30 and TRBJ2-1; 8 nucleotides match TRBD1. V dropped 8 bases and J dropped 10; count of bases not matched to a gene: 10. The CDR3 spans 12 residues. Germline V gives CDR1 GTSNPN, CDR2 SVGIG (reference sequence). DNA for the CDR3: TGTGCCCGAGGACAGGGTTTGTTAGAGCAGTTCTTC. This sequence encodes CARGQGLLEQFF. Combining the CDR3 with reference TRBV30 and TRBJ2-1 gives the whole variable domain SQTIHQWPATLVQPVGSPLSLECTVEGTSNPNLYWYRQAAGRGLQLLFYSVGIGQISSEVPQNLSASRPQDRQFILSSKKLLLSDSGFYLCARGQGLLEQFFGPGTRLTVL.

The sample holds many counts of this clonotype. The chain recombines TRBV5-1 with TRBJ1-6; 9 bases align to TRBD1. The CDR3 runs 15 residues. Germline CDR1 and CDR2: SGHRS and YFSETQ. J gave up 8 bases and V 0 bases, and 3 bases lay outside the gene matches. CDR3 in DNA: TGCGCCAGCAGCTTGGATAGACAGGGGGATTCACCCCTCCACTTT. Amino acid sequence: CASSLDRQGDSPLHF.

Turning to this clonotype: This may stem from a read error, because a much larger clone lies one nucleotide away. This chain uses TRBV5-6 with TRBJ1-2; D remains ambiguous. Trimming stripped 1 base from V and 0 bases from J, with 16 bases between. The CDR3 extends over 17 amino acids. Germline loops: CDR1 SGHDT, CDR2 YYEEEE. The CDR3, as DNA: TGTGCCAGCAGCTTGATGATTACTAGGCGACCTAACTATGGCTACACCTTC. This translates into CASSLMITRRPNYGYTF.

The rearrangement joins TRBV11-2 to TRBJ2-4, with D uncertain. Germline V gene data show CDR1 as SGHAT and CDR2 as FQNNGV. The V end was cut by 0 bases, the J end by 0 bases, with 21 bases between. CDR3 length: 20 amino acids. The CDR3 reads CASSLDPPPGCGVAKNIQYF. CDR3 DNA sequence: TGTGCCAGCAGCTTAGATCCCCCCCCGGGTTGCGGAGTAGCCAAAAACATTCAGTACTTC. Using reference TRBV11-2 and TRBJ2-4 for the parts outside the CDR3, the full variable domain is EAGVAQSPRYKIIEKRQSVAFWCNPISGHATLYWYQQILGQGPKLLIQFQNNGVVDDSQLPKDRFSAERLKGVDSTLKIQPAKLEDSAVYLCASSLDPPPGCGVAKNIQYFGAGTRLSVL.

This clonotype showed up many times. The J gene is TRBJ2-5, the V gene TRBV7-2; D not resolved. Germline V gives CDR1 SGHTA, CDR2 FQGNSA. This CDR3 spans 12 amino acids. The germline V and J ends were trimmed by 2 bases and 11 bases, with 12 bases remaining between them. CDR3 in DNA: TGTGCCAGCAGCTTAAGGGTTCAGAGGCAGTACTTC. It specifies CASSLRVQRQYF.

This clonotype has a count of ten or more. The rearrangement uses TRBV6-5 and TRBJ2-4; the D gene could be TRBD1 or TRBD2 (5 bases each). Per the germline V gene, CDR1 is MNHEY and CDR2 is SVGAGI. The CDR3 loop spans 14 amino acids. V was pared by 4 bases and J by 4 bases, with 11 bases between. CDR3 coding DNA: TGTGCCAGCAGTTTCGGGGCCCTTAAAAACATTCAGTACTTC. Amino acids: CASSFGALKNIQYF.

This clonotype was observed at least ten times. The V call is TRBV29-1, the J call TRBJ1-4; 7 nucleotides align to TRBD1. V was pared by 7 bases and J by 2 bases, with 4 bases of the junction left unmatched. The CDR3 runs 13 residues. Germline values: CDR1 SQVTM, CDR2 ANQGSEA. CDR3 residues: CSGKGATNEKLFF. For the CDR3, the DNA is TGCAGCGGCAAGGGGGCGACTAATGAAAAACTGTTTTTT.

The table lists this clonotype with a few counts. This rearrangement joins TRBV7-8 to TRBJ2-5, with a tentative D call TRBD2 (5 bases). Per the germline V gene, CDR1 is SGHVS and CDR2 is FQNEAQ. This CDR3 has 15 amino acids. V was trimmed by 0 bases and J by 4 bases, leaving 12 bases between them. The CDR3 DNA follows: TGTGCCAGCAGCTTAGCGGGCCACCGGGGAGAGACCCAGTACTTC. Amino acid sequence: CASSLAGHRGETQYF.

This clonotype was counted ten times or more. The rearrangement links TRBV5-1 to TRBJ2-7; 11 bases are a match to TRBD2. The CDR3 runs to 15 residues. The trim removed 0 bases at V and 4 bases at J, leaving 3 bases unmatched. Per the germline V gene, CDR1 is SGHRS and CDR2 is YFSETQ. The CDR3 region is CASSLALAGGYEQYF. CDR3 DNA sequence: TGCGCCAGCAGCTTGGCTCTAGCGGGAGGATACGAGCAGTACTTC.

At least ten counts were recorded for this clonotype. The CDR3 here is CSASKQGNNQPQHF. CDR3 nucleotides: TGCAGTGCTAGTAAACAGGGGAACAATCAGCCCCAGCATTTT. The rearrangement uses TRBV20-1 and TRBJ1-5; 7 nucleotides agree with TRBD1. The CDR3 consists of 14 residues. Per the germline V gene, CDR1 is DFQATT and CDR2 is SNEGSKA (reference sequence). V lost 3 bases, J lost 3 bases, and 5 bases stayed unmatched.

Points on this clonotype: Since a much larger clone is just one base distant, this may be a read error. The J gene is TRBJ1-1, the V gene TRBV7-8; a possible D gene is TRBD1 (6 bases). Germline CDR1 is SGHVS and CDR2 is FQNEAQ. This CDR3 region has 12 residues. The CDR3 DNA follows: TGTGCCAGCAGCGGGGGGCGAACTGCAGCTTTCTTT. Translation gives CASSGGRTAAFF. The whole variable domain, filled in from reference TRBV7-8 and TRBJ1-1, reads GAGVSQSPRYKVAKRGQDVALRCDPISGHVSLFWYQQALGQGPEFLTYFQNEAQLDKSGLPSDRFFAERPEGSVSTLKIQRTQQEDSAVYLCASSGGRTAAFFGQGTRLTVV.

This clonotype was counted at least ten times. This chain joins TRBV5-5 and TRBJ2-7; D perhaps matches TRBD1 (5 bases). The CDR3 runs to 14 residues. CDR1 SGHKS and CDR2 YYEKEE come from the germline V gene (reference sequence). V gave up 1 base and J gave up 2 bases, with 10 bases separating them. Written as DNA, the CDR3 is TGTGCCAGCAGCTTGACTACGACAGCCTACGAGCAGTACTTC. This sequence encodes CASSLTTTAYEQYF.

This clonotype showed up many times. The CDR3 sequence is CASSLGQHTDTQYF. In DNA form, the CDR3 reads TGTGCCAGCAGCTTGGGGCAGCACACAGATACGCAGTATTTT. This rearrangement joins TRBV7-2 to TRBJ2-3; tentatively, D is TRBD1 (5 bases). The CDR3 is made up of 14 amino acids. V was clipped by 3 bases and J by 2 bases, with 9 bases between them. Germline V CDR1 and CDR2: SGHTA, FQGNSA.

As concerns this clonotype: Mismatch with germline at one junction end may stem from a read error. The V and J genes are TRBV9 and TRBJ2-3; weak D call: TRBD2 (6 bases). The CDR3 runs 17 residues. The germline V gene encodes CDR1 SGDLS and CDR2 YYNGEE. The CDR3 coding sequence is TGTGCCATCAGCGTGGTTCGGGCTAGCGAGAACACAGATACGCAGTATTTT. Its translation is CAISVVRASENTDTQYF.